Listed below are T cell receptor beta chains from one sample, sequenced in a study of glioma-infiltrating T cells. TCRdb called the multiplex PCR reads again in MiXCR, with one record for every CDR3 protein. The table records more than 350,000 distinct CDR3 sequences, roughly two fifths of them present only once. The specimen sequenced was glioma tissue, nonneoplastic brain tissue, or PBMCs (not recorded which). These receptor sequences come from a human donor with low-grade glioma or glioblastoma, undergoing nonglioma brain surgery, or in good health (not recorded which). Both conserved end residues are part of each CDR3. Fields, in order: D gene, V gene, clone size, J gene, CDR3 protein, CDR3 DNA. A D gene is named only where the DNA matches it firmly. Expanded clones are given a class, and other clones once, few, many or no size at all.

d_gene: -; v_gene: TRBV24-1; abundance: once; j_gene: TRBJ1-5; CDR3aa: CATSGSTQLQHF; CDR3nt: TGTGCCACCAGTGGATCGACGCAGCTCCAGCATTTT
d_gene: -; v_gene: TRBV6-1; abundance: many; j_gene: TRBJ2-7; CDR3aa: CASSEAGTLEQYF; CDR3nt: TGTGCCAGCAGTGAAGCCGGGACCCTCGAGCAGTACTTC
d_gene: TRBD2; v_gene: TRBV6-2/TRBV6-3; abundance: -; j_gene: TRBJ2-3; CDR3aa: CVSSPIPSLAGSPDTQYF; CDR3nt: TGTGTTAGCAGTCCCATCCCGTCACTAGCGGGAAGCCCAGATACGCAGTATTTT
d_gene: -; v_gene: TRBV20-1; abundance: few; j_gene: TRBJ2-2; CDR3aa: CSATEQNTGELFF; CDR3nt: TGCAGTGCTACGGAACAGAACACCGGGGAGCTGTTTTTT
d_gene: TRBD1; v_gene: TRBV7-9; abundance: few; j_gene: TRBJ1-2; CDR3aa: CASSSRQGAEYGYTF; CDR3nt: TGTGCCAGCAGCTCAAGACAGGGGGCGGAATATGGCTACACCTTC
d_gene: -; v_gene: TRBV11-3; abundance: -; j_gene: TRBJ1-2; CDR3aa: CASSLGRTYGYTF; CDR3nt: TGTGCCAGCAGCTTAGGGAGAACCTATGGCTACACCTTC
d_gene: -; v_gene: TRBV7-2; abundance: few; j_gene: TRBJ2-3; CDR3aa: CASSSQFSRFYTDTQYF; CDR3nt: TGTGCCAGCAGCTCTCAATTCAGCAGGTTCTACACAGATACGCAGTATTTT
d_gene: -; v_gene: TRBV4-1; abundance: -; j_gene: TRBJ2-3; CDR3aa: CASSQGRTDTQYF; CDR3nt: TGCGCCAGCAGCCAAGGGCGCACAGATACGCAGTATTTT
d_gene: -; v_gene: TRBV7-9; abundance: -; j_gene: TRBJ1-2; CDR3aa: CASSSPTLGGGYTF; CDR3nt: TGTGCCAGCAGCTCGCCTACACTCGGTGGAGGCTACACCTTC
d_gene: -; v_gene: TRBV27; abundance: few; j_gene: TRBJ2-7; CDR3aa: CASSWGRSSYEQYF; CDR3nt: TGTGCCAGCAGTTGGGGGAGAAGCTCCTACGAGCAGTACTTC
d_gene: -; v_gene: TRBV27; abundance: -; j_gene: TRBJ1-2; CDR3aa: CASSFQRTNYGYTF; CDR3nt: TGTGCCAGCAGCTTCCAGAGAACTAACTATGGCTACACCTTC
d_gene: TRBD1; v_gene: TRBV7-2; abundance: -; j_gene: TRBJ1-2; CDR3aa: CASSQEATGASSYGYTF; CDR3nt: TGTGCCAGCAGCCAGGAGGCAACAGGGGCTTCCTCCTATGGCTACACCTTC
d_gene: -; v_gene: TRBV6-2/TRBV6-3; abundance: many; j_gene: TRBJ1-1; CDR3aa: CASSWIPNTEAFF; CDR3nt: TGTGCCAGCTCCTGGATCCCCAACACTGAAGCTTTCTTT
d_gene: TRBD2; v_gene: TRBV7-9; abundance: -; j_gene: TRBJ2-1; CDR3aa: CASSIGLAGGSDEQFF; CDR3nt: TGTGCCAGCAGCATAGGACTAGCGGGAGGGTCTGATGAGCAGTTCTTC
d_gene: -; v_gene: TRBV27; abundance: many; j_gene: TRBJ1-1; CDR3aa: CASSSTAQSTEAFF; CDR3nt: TGTGCCAGCAGTTCTACAGCTCAATCCACTGAAGCTTTCTTT
d_gene: TRBD1; v_gene: TRBV6-6; abundance: -; j_gene: TRBJ1-1; CDR3aa: CASSYGGQGFDTEAFF; CDR3nt: TGTGCCAGCAGTTACGGAGGACAGGGGTTCGACACTGAAGCTTTCTTT
d_gene: -; v_gene: TRBV6-2/TRBV6-3; abundance: once; j_gene: TRBJ2-5; CDR3aa: CASSYSSGDDKYF; CDR3nt: TGTGCCAGCAGTTACTCTTCCGGCGACGACAAGTACTTC
d_gene: TRBD2; v_gene: TRBV7-9; abundance: -; j_gene: TRBJ2-1; CDR3aa: CASSLVIAGEGNEQFF; CDR3nt: TGTGCCAGCAGCTTAGTCATAGCGGGAGAGGGCAATGAGCAGTTCTTC
d_gene: TRBD1; v_gene: TRBV7-9; abundance: few; j_gene: TRBJ2-7; CDR3aa: CASSYSGTGDVEQYF; CDR3nt: TGTGCCAGCAGCTACAGCGGGACAGGGGATGTGGAGCAGTACTTC
d_gene: -; v_gene: TRBV20-1; abundance: -; j_gene: TRBJ2-6; CDR3aa: CSVRTGANVLTF; CDR3nt: TGCAGTGTCCGGACTGGGGCCAACGTCCTGACTTTC
d_gene: -; v_gene: TRBV29-1; abundance: few; j_gene: TRBJ2-7; CDR3aa: CSVERHGTYEQYF; CDR3nt: TGCAGCGTTGAAAGACACGGAACCTACGAGCAGTACTTC
d_gene: -; v_gene: TRBV6-1; abundance: few; j_gene: TRBJ2-7; CDR3aa: CASSPRGDVSYEQYF; CDR3nt: TGTGCCAGCAGCCCCAGAGGGGACGTCTCCTACGAGCAGTACTTC
d_gene: -; v_gene: TRBV28; abundance: many; j_gene: TRBJ2-7; CDR3aa: CASSFRPPYEQYF; CDR3nt: TGTGCCAGCAGTTTCAGGCCCCCCTACGAGCAGTACTTC
d_gene: -; v_gene: TRBV28; abundance: -; j_gene: TRBJ1-2; CDR3aa: CASTPRGGNGYTF; CDR3nt: TGTGCCAGCACCCCCCGCGGGGGGAATGGCTACACCTTC
d_gene: -; v_gene: TRBV29-1; abundance: once; j_gene: TRBJ2-3; CDR3aa: CSVDRGEPSTDTQYF; CDR3nt: TGCAGCGTTGATCGGGGTGAACCTAGCACAGATACGCAGTATTTT
d_gene: TRBD2; v_gene: TRBV20-1; abundance: -; j_gene: TRBJ2-5; CDR3aa: CSARWFSTSGETQYF; CDR3nt: TGCAGTGCTAGGTGGTTTTCGACTAGCGGGGAGACCCAGTACTTC
d_gene: TRBD1; v_gene: TRBV6-1; abundance: few; j_gene: TRBJ1-6; CDR3aa: CASSFRDRIGNSPLHF; CDR3nt: TGTGCCAGCAGTTTCCGGGACAGGATCGGTAATTCACCCCTCCACTTT
d_gene: TRBD1; v_gene: TRBV2; abundance: few; j_gene: TRBJ2-1; CDR3aa: CASRDRGYSNEQFF; CDR3nt: TGTGCCAGCAGGGACAGGGGGTATAGCAATGAGCAGTTCTTC
d_gene: -; v_gene: TRBV20-1; abundance: many; j_gene: TRBJ2-5; CDR3aa: CSDSDRETQYF; CDR3nt: TGCAGTGACTCCGACAGGGAGACCCAGTACTTC
d_gene: -; v_gene: TRBV27; abundance: many; j_gene: TRBJ1-5; CDR3aa: CASSLLGFGTSNQPQHF; CDR3nt: TGTGCCAGCAGTTTATTAGGGTTTGGGACTAGCAATCAGCCCCAGCATTTT
d_gene: -; v_gene: TRBV4-2; abundance: -; j_gene: TRBJ2-7; CDR3aa: CASSPPGRGEQYF; CDR3nt: TGTGCCAGCAGCCCCCCTGGCAGGGGCGAGCAGTACTTC
d_gene: -; v_gene: TRBV28; abundance: few; j_gene: TRBJ2-5; CDR3aa: CASRRHLMLETQYF; CDR3nt: TGTGCCAGCAGGCGACACTTAATGCTAGAGACCCAGTACTTC
d_gene: TRBD2; v_gene: TRBV6-1; abundance: few; j_gene: TRBJ2-7; CDR3aa: CASSGTSGRVDEQYF; CDR3nt: TGTGCCAGCAGTGGGACTAGCGGGAGAGTCGACGAGCAGTACTTC
d_gene: TRBD1; v_gene: TRBV25-1; abundance: few; j_gene: TRBJ2-1; CDR3aa: CASGGQGTNEQFF; CDR3nt: TGTGCCAGCGGGGGACAGGGCACCAATGAGCAGTTCTTC
d_gene: -; v_gene: TRBV6-9; abundance: -; j_gene: TRBJ2-7; CDR3aa: CARSYGLLYEQYF; CDR3nt: TGTGCCCGCAGTTACGGGCTTCTCTACGAGCAGTACTTC
d_gene: -; v_gene: TRBV6-1; abundance: few; j_gene: TRBJ2-3; CDR3aa: CASSLARTTDTQYF; CDR3nt: TGTGCCAGCAGCCTCGCGAGGACCACAGATACGCAGTATTTT
d_gene: -; v_gene: TRBV27; abundance: many; j_gene: TRBJ2-1; CDR3aa: CASSDFTTRNEQFF; CDR3nt: TGTGCCAGCAGTGACTTCACCACGAGGAATGAGCAGTTCTTC
d_gene: -; v_gene: TRBV4-1; abundance: many; j_gene: TRBJ1-3; CDR3aa: CASSQGEDLGNTIYF; CDR3nt: TGCGCCAGCAGCCAAGGGGAGGACCTCGGGAACACCATATATTTT
d_gene: -; v_gene: TRBV29-1; abundance: -; j_gene: TRBJ2-3; CDR3aa: CSVIKQLSTDTQYF; CDR3nt: TGCAGCGTCATCAAACAACTAAGCACAGATACGCAGTATTTT
d_gene: TRBD1; v_gene: TRBV7-9; abundance: -; j_gene: TRBJ2-2; CDR3aa: CASSASGTGHTGELFF; CDR3nt: TGTGCCAGCAGCGCATCCGGGACAGGTCACACCGGGGAGCTGTTTTTT
d_gene: -; v_gene: TRBV7-2; abundance: -; j_gene: TRBJ1-1; CDR3aa: CASAIGTGTEAFF; CDR3nt: TGTGCCAGCGCCATAGGCACCGGGACTGAAGCTTTCTTT
d_gene: TRBD1; v_gene: TRBV6-2/TRBV6-3; abundance: few; j_gene: TRBJ2-7; CDR3aa: CASRRQGYEQYF; CDR3nt: TGTGCCAGCAGGCGACAGGGCTACGAGCAGTACTTC